Below, 28 T cell receptor beta chains from the same sample are listed, as sequenced in a study of technical replicates of blood from several donors. The repertoire was sequenced with immunoSEQ multiplex PCR; TCRdb's copy has only in-frame clones and lacks some. The data contain roughly 62,000 clones, roughly 90% of them seen just once; the ten biggest clones take up 4.8%. Sequenced sample: PBMCs. These TCRs come from a human donor in good health. Some clones in this sample may be carry-over from other donors' samples.

The chain uses TRBV7-9 and TRBJ2-7; 7 nucleotides match TRBD1. Germline V gives CDR1 SEHNR, CDR2 FQNEAQ (reference sequence). The J segment lost 3 bases and the V segment lost 6 bases, leaving 8 bases of the junction unmatched. This CDR3 is 14 amino acids long. The CDR3 region is CASRKFDRDYEQYF. The CDR3 nucleotides are TGTGCCAGCAGAAAATTTGACAGGGACTACGAGCAGTACTTC.

The chain is built from TRBV5-6 and TRBJ1-4; D not certain. Germline V gives CDR1 SGHDT, CDR2 YYEEEE. The CDR3 has 13 amino acids. V was trimmed by 4 bases and J by 10 bases, leaving 14 bases between them. CDR3 sequence (DNA): TGTGCCAGCAGCGCCCCGACTTCTCTAAAACTGTTTTTT. It specifies CASSAPTSLKLFF.

The CDR3 here is CASSEPVGTGTYEQYF. CDR3 sequence (DNA): TGCGCCAGCAGTGAACCCGTCGGGACAGGTACCTACGAGCAGTACTTC. The rearrangement uses TRBV10-2 and TRBJ2-7; 8 bases are shared with TRBD1. CDR3 length: 16 amino acids. J was trimmed by 2 bases and V by 3 bases; bases with no gene match: 9. Germline assignment: CDR1 WSHSY and CDR2 SAAADI.

This clone has a handful of counts. The chain joins TRBV19 to TRBJ2-3; 14 bases fit TRBD2. The germline V gene encodes CDR1 LNHDA and CDR2 SQIVND (reference sequence). The CDR3 is 16 amino acids. The ends lost 6 bases at V and 1 base at J; junction bases unmatched: 3. CDR3 region: CASSRLAGGGTDTQYF. The DNA for the CDR3 is TGTGCCAGTAGCCGACTAGCGGGGGGGGGCACAGATACGCAGTATTTT. The full variable domain, with the rest looked up from reference TRBV19 and TRBJ2-3, is DGGITQSPKYLFRKEGQNVTLSCEQNLNHDAMYWYRQDPGQGLRLIYYSQIVNDFQKGDIAEGYSVSREKKESFPLTVTSAQKNPTAFYLCASSRLAGGGTDTQYFGPGTRLTVL.

This clone was found a few times. The CDR3: CASSEAHQVYSGANVLTF. Written as DNA, the CDR3 is TGTGCCAGCAGTGAAGCCCACCAAGTCTACTCTGGGGCCAACGTCCTGACTTTC. V is TRBV6-1 and J is TRBJ2-6; D gene uncertain. V lost 0 bases, J lost 0 bases, and 12 bases lay in between. Germline V gene lookup returns CDR1 MNHNS and CDR2 SASEGT. This CDR3 is 18 amino acids long.

This chain uses TRBV5-8 with TRBJ2-7; a possible D gene is TRBD1 (6 bases). The CDR3 loop spans 15 amino acids. With 0 bases removed from V and 2 bases from J, the gap between germline ends came to 12 bases. CDR1 is SGHTS and CDR2 is YDEGEE in the germline V gene. CDR3 bases: TGTGCCAGCAGCTTGGCCGTAGGGGGACCCTACGAGCAGTACTTC. It is translated as CASSLAVGGPYEQYF.

The V gene is TRBV4-2, the J gene TRBJ1-1; D ambiguous. CDR1 and CDR2 from the germline V gene are LGHNA and YNFKEQ. Trimming left V 0 bases short and J 3 bases short, with 5 bases between. This CDR3 contains 13 residues. The CDR3 here is CASSQDLDTEAFF. CDR3 coding DNA: TGTGCCAGCAGCCAAGACTTAGACACTGAAGCTTTCTTT.

The genes are TRBV11-3 and TRBJ2-7; the match to TRBD1 covers 11 bases. Germline V gene sequence: CDR1 SGHNT, CDR2 YENEEA. J gave up 5 bases and V 5 bases, and 8 bases lay outside the gene matches. The CDR3 sequence is 15 residues long. The CDR3 nucleotides read TGTGCCAGCAGCGAGGGACAGGGGGAATTCGACGAGCAGTACTTC. It yields the protein CASSEGQGEFDEQYF. The full variable domain, completed using reference TRBV11-3 and TRBJ2-7, is EAGVVQSPRYKIIEKKQPVAFWCNPISGHNTLYWYLQNLGQGPELLIRYENEEAVDDSQLPKDRFSAERLKGVDSTLKIQPAELGDSAVYLCASSEGQGEFDEQYFGPGTRLTVT.

The sample holds a few counts of this clone. The gene calls are TRBV7-2 and TRBJ2-1, with D perhaps matching TRBD2 (7 bases). Germline CDR1 SGHTA, CDR2 FQGNSA. This CDR3 has 13 amino acids. V lost 4 bases and J lost 8, with 12 bases in between. The DNA for the CDR3 is TGTGCCAGCAGCTCAAGGGGGAGGGATGAGCAGTTCTTC. This translates into CASSSRGRDEQFF.

The chain couples TRBV7-2 to TRBJ1-1; possible D gene TRBD1, 5 bases. Germline V CDR1 and CDR2: SGHTA, FQGNSA. Trimming removed 6 bases at V and 1 base at J, with 9 bases between. The CDR3 spans 13 residues. The CDR3 loop is CASSSQGNTEAFF. CDR3 nucleotide sequence: TGTGCCAGCAGTTCGCAGGGGAACACTGAAGCTTTCTTT.

The chain is built from TRBV29-1 and TRBJ2-1; 7 bases align to TRBD2. CDR1 and CDR2 from the germline V gene are SQVTM and ANQGSEA. With V trimmed by 3 bases and J by 0 bases, 8 bases remained unmatched. The CDR3 consists of 16 residues. CDR3 sequence reads: CSVDAVSGGSYNEQFF. Here the CDR3 DNA reads TGCAGCGTTGACGCAGTCTCGGGAGGCTCCTACAATGAGCAGTTCTTC.

The V and J genes are TRBV5-1 and TRBJ1-3; no firm D call. The CDR3 loop spans 15 amino acids. Per the germline V gene, CDR1 is SGHRS and CDR2 is YFSETQ. The ends were cut back, 0 bases at V and 2 bases at J, with 9 bases in the middle. This CDR3 reads CASSLGVGPGNTIYF. CDR3 DNA sequence: TGCGCCAGCAGCTTGGGGGTGGGCCCTGGAAACACCATATATTTT.

This rearrangement joins TRBV5-1 to TRBJ2-5; D gene uncertain. V was cut by 4 bases and J by 2 bases, with 12 bases left in between. CDR3 length: 14 residues. Per the germline V gene, CDR1 is SGHRS and CDR2 is YFSETQ. The DNA of the CDR3 is TGCGCCAGCAGCATCCCAGACATGCAAGAGACCCAGTACTTC. Translated, it gives CASSIPDMQETQYF.

This chain connects TRBV5-1 to TRBJ2-5; perhaps TRBD1 as D (6 bases). Germline loops: CDR1 SGHRS, CDR2 YFSETQ. V was cut by 0 bases and J by 5 bases, with 17 bases left in between. The CDR3 covers 16 residues. The CDR3 DNA follows: TGCGCCAGCAGCTTGGCCCCCGGACAGCCCGGGGAGACCCAGTACTTC. It encodes CASSLAPGQPGETQYF. The complete variable domain, with remaining parts taken from reference TRBV5-1 and TRBJ2-5, reads KAGVTQTPRYLIKTRGQQVTLSCSPISGHRSVSWYQQTPGQGLQFLFEYFSETQRNKGNFPGRFSGRQFSNSRSEMNVSTLELGDSALYLCASSLAPGQPGETQYFGPGTRLLVL.

There are a few counts of this clone. The chain combines TRBV27 with TRBJ2-1; no clear D. V was clipped by 4 bases and J by 5 bases, with 15 bases between them. The CDR3 extends over 15 amino acids. Germline V lookup: CDR1 MNHEY, CDR2 SMNVEV (reference sequence). The CDR3 coding sequence is TGTGCCAGCAGTTCGGTCGTCAACCCGGACAATGAGCAGTTCTTC. Amino acid sequence: CASSSVVNPDNEQFF.

The chain combines TRBV6-5 with TRBJ2-6; D ambiguous. This CDR3 is built from 13 residues. Germline-derived CDR1 and CDR2 are MNHEY and SVGAGI. V lost 6 bases to trimming and J lost 1 base, with 4 bases between them. CDR3 sequence: CASRYSGANVLTF. The CDR3 DNA follows: TGTGCCAGCAGATATTCTGGGGCCAACGTCCTGACTTTC.

The chain couples TRBV6-6 to TRBJ1-5; 7 nucleotides align to TRBD1. From germline, CDR1 is MNHNY and CDR2 SVGAGI (reference sequence). This CDR3 is built from 16 residues. After removal of 5 bases from V and 4 bases from J, the junction contained 11 bases not matched to a gene. The CDR3 reads CASSGNRQGVNQPQHF. The CDR3 region has the DNA TGTGCCAGCAGTGGAAACCGACAGGGAGTGAATCAGCCCCAGCATTTT.

The V call is TRBV27, the J call TRBJ1-1, with TRBD1 matching 9 bases. The V gene's germline CDR1 is MNHEY and CDR2 SMNVEV (reference sequence). The CDR3 length is 15 residues. Trimming at V came to 5 bases and at J to 11 bases, leaving 15 bases not matched to a gene. CDR3 loop: CASSPLRDRVQRAFF. CDR3 nucleotide sequence: TGTGCCAGCAGTCCCCTCCGGGACAGGGTTCAGAGGGCTTTCTTT.

Here the CDR3 reads CATRGGSRGQFF. The CDR3 DNA sequence: TGTGCTACGAGGGGGGGCTCTCGGGGACAGTTCTTC. The chain carries TRBV6-6 and TRBJ2-1, with D perhaps TRBD2 (7 bases). This CDR3 is built from 12 residues. Germline-derived CDR1 and CDR2 are MNHNY and SVGAGI (reference sequence).

The chain joins TRBV7-2 to TRBJ2-2; perhaps TRBD1 as D (5 bases). V lost 5 bases and J 4 bases, leaving 14 bases between the germline ends. The CDR3 runs 15 residues. Germline assignment: CDR1 SGHTA and CDR2 FQGNSA. The DNA of the CDR3 is TGTGCCAGCAGCCGCTGGGGCCCCACCACCGGGGAGCTGTTTTTT. This encodes CASSRWGPTTGELFF. Full variable domain (remainder filled in from reference TRBV7-2 and TRBJ2-2): GAGVSQSPSNKVTEKGKDVELRCDPISGHTALYWYRQSLGQGLEFLIYFQGNSAPDKSGLPSDRFSAERTGGSVSTLTIQRTQQEDSAVYLCASSRWGPTTGELFFGEGSRLTVL.

The genes are TRBV5-1 and TRBJ1-6; 9 bases are a match to TRBD1. The CDR3 sequence is 15 residues long. Germline V gene lookup returns CDR1 SGHRS and CDR2 YFSETQ. V lost 4 bases and J lost 7; bases outside the gene matches: 6. The CDR3 nucleotides read TGCGCCAGCAGCACGACAGGGGGGGAAAATTCACCCCTCCACTTT. Residues: CASSTTGGENSPLHF.

The sample holds a few counts of this clone. V usage is TRBV6-1 and J usage is TRBJ1-6; the D is unclear. V dropped 3 bases and J dropped 5 bases, with 14 bases sitting between them. Germline CDR1 MNHNS, CDR2 SASEGT. This CDR3 region has 16 residues. The CDR3 DNA is TGTGCCAGCAGTGACAGGTTTCGCTCGGATAATTCACCCCTCCACTTT. Its protein product is CASSDRFRSDNSPLHF.

With regard to this clone: At one end the junction does not follow the germline gene, possibly because of a read error. The V and J genes are TRBV4-1 and TRBJ2-2; possibly TRBD1 for D (6 bases). CDR1 and CDR2 (germline): MGHRA, YSYEKL. CDR3 length: 15 residues. The CDR3, as DNA: TGCGCCAGCACCCAAAAGACAGGGAACACCGGGGAGCTGTTTTTT. Its translation is CASTQKTGNTGELFF.

There are a few counts of this clone. The genes are TRBV5-1 and TRBJ2-3, with D hard to call. The CDR3 length is 15 residues. The germline CDR1 and CDR2 sequences are SGHRS and YFSETQ. V lost 3 bases and J 11 bases, leaving 22 bases between the germline ends. The CDR3: CASSSQLDGLSVQYF. In DNA form, the CDR3 reads TGCGCCAGCAGCTCCCAGTTAGACGGGTTAAGTGTGCAGTATTTT.

J is TRBJ2-1 and V is TRBV5-1; TRBD2 matches at 7 bases. The V segment lost 3 bases and the J segment 5 bases; nucleotides outside the gene matches: 8. Per germline, CDR1 SGHRS and CDR2 YFSETQ. The CDR3 runs to 15 residues. DNA of the CDR3: TGCGCCAGCAGCTGGGGGGGGACCACGAACAATGAGCAGTTCTTC. Its protein is CASSWGGTTNNEQFF.

In its sample, this clone was seen once. J is TRBJ2-1 and V is TRBV11-2, with TRBD2 identical over 7 bases. CDR1 is SGHAT and CDR2 is FQNNGV in the germline V gene. This CDR3 has 14 amino acids. After removal of 3 bases from V and 6 bases from J, the junction contained 5 bases not matched to a gene. CDR3 loop: CASSFSGPTNEQFF. The CDR3 DNA is TGTGCCAGCAGCTTTAGCGGGCCCACCAATGAGCAGTTCTTC.

CDR3 sequence (DNA): TGTGCCAGCACTTGGGCGGGGGGCACAGATACGCAGTATTTT. It translates to CASTWAGGTDTQYF. The chain couples TRBV2 to TRBJ2-3, with TRBD2 matching 7 bases. Germline V CDR1 and CDR2: SNHLY, FYNNEI. The CDR3 is 14 residues long. The junction had 5 bases not matched to a gene; V was cut back by 7 bases and J by 1 base.

This rearrangement joins TRBV7-9 to TRBJ2-7; perhaps TRBD2 as D (5 bases). CDR1 and CDR2 (germline): SEHNR, FQNEAQ (reference sequence). The germline V and J ends were trimmed by 5 bases and 1 base, with 15 bases remaining between them. The CDR3 is 15 amino acids. CDR3 sequence: CASSKVSGLSYEQYF. Written as DNA, the CDR3 is TGTGCCAGCAGCAAAGTCAGCGGTTTATCCTACGAGCAGTACTTC. Combining the CDR3 with reference TRBV7-9 and TRBJ2-7 gives the whole variable domain DTGVSQNPRHKITKRGQNVTFRCDPISEHNRLYWYRQTLGQGPEFLTYFQNEAQLEKSRLLSDRFSAERPKGSFSTLEIQRTEQGDSAMYLCASSKVSGLSYEQYFGPGTRLTVT.